These 26 T cell receptor beta chains share one sample of origin, sequenced in a study of T cell responses to AZD1222 COVID-19 vaccine. Profiled with immunoSEQ multiplex PCR; TCRdb holds only in-frame clones, not every one. The sample consists of about 49,000 clones, 60% to 85% of them appearing once. Material: peripheral blood, obtained on day 0 of AZD1222 vaccination. The source is an adult in good health.

This clone came up a few times. V usage is TRBV29-1 and J usage is TRBJ2-7; 12 bases match TRBD2. The CDR3 covers 13 residues. The germline V gene encodes CDR1 SQVTM and CDR2 ANQGSEA. Losses at the gene ends were 6 bases for V and 2 bases for J; bases not matched to a gene: 2. The CDR3, as DNA: TGCAGCGTGACTAGCGGGAGTCCCTACGAGCAGTACTTC. Translation: CSVTSGSPYEQYF.

The rearrangement uses TRBV2 and TRBJ2-7, with 7 bases matching TRBD1. The V gene's germline CDR1 is SNHLY and CDR2 FYNNEI. The CDR3 runs to 13 residues. After removal of 6 bases from V and 3 bases from J, the junction contained 5 bases not matched to a gene. This CDR3 reads CASRSTGRYEQYV. In nucleotides, the CDR3 is TGTGCCAGCAGATCGACAGGGCGCTACGAGCAGTACGTC.

With respect to this clone: The same CDR3 also results from other DNA sequences found in this sample. The V and J genes are TRBV2 and TRBJ1-4; 7 bases are a match to TRBD1. The CDR3 covers 13 residues. V lost 9 bases and J lost 0; bases outside the gene matches: 1. Germline values: CDR1 SNHLY, CDR2 FYNNEI. The CDR3 DNA sequence: TGTGCCAGGGGGACAGCAACTAATGAAAAACTGTTTTTT. Translation gives CARGTATNEKLFF. The whole variable domain, remainder taken from reference TRBV2 and TRBJ1-4, is EPEVTQTPSHQVTQMGQEVILRCVPISNHLYFYWYRQILGQKVEFLVSFYNNEISEKSEIFDDQFSVERPDGSNFTLKIRSTKLEDSAMYFCARGTATNEKLFFGSGTQLSVL.

The chain joins TRBV6-5 to TRBJ2-1, with unresolved D. The V gene's germline CDR1 is MNHEY and CDR2 SVGAGI. The CDR3 consists of 14 residues. The V end lost 6 bases, the J end lost 1 base, and 10 bases lay between the germline ends. This CDR3 reads CASSTRTSYNEQFF. For the CDR3, the DNA is TGTGCCAGCAGCACGCGAACTTCCTACAATGAGCAGTTCTTC.

V is TRBV19 and J is TRBJ1-4, with a weak D call TRBD1 (5 bases). V lost 6 bases, J lost 5 bases, and 19 bases lay in between. CDR3 length equals 16 residues. Germline V gene lookup returns CDR1 LNHDA and CDR2 SQIVND (reference sequence). The CDR3 region is CASSPQDERGNEKLFF. In nucleotides, the CDR3 is TGTGCCAGTAGCCCCCAAGACGAACGGGGGAATGAAAAACTGTTTTTT. The full variable domain, with the rest looked up from reference TRBV19 and TRBJ1-4, is DGGITQSPKYLFRKEGQNVTLSCEQNLNHDAMYWYRQDPGQGLRLIYYSQIVNDFQKGDIAEGYSVSREKKESFPLTVTSAQKNPTAFYLCASSPQDERGNEKLFFGSGTQLSVL.

The chain recombines TRBV28 with TRBJ2-1; 8 bases are shared with TRBD2. The junction had 9 bases not matched to a gene; V was cut back by 2 bases and J by 6 bases. This CDR3 has 16 residues. Germline V CDR1 and CDR2: MDHEN, SYDVKM. In nucleotides, the CDR3 is TGTGCCAGCAGTTTACGGGGGGGGAGTGGGCGCAATGAGCAGTTCTTC. Its protein is CASSLRGGSGRNEQFF. Drawing the rest from reference TRBV28 and TRBJ2-1, the complete variable domain is DVKVTQSSRYLVKRTGEKVFLECVQDMDHENMFWYRQDPGLGLRLIYFSYDVKMKEKGDIPEGYSVSREKKERFSLILESASTNQTSMYLCASSLRGGSGRNEQFFGPGTRLTVL.

The DNA for the CDR3 is TGTGCCAGCAGCTTAGGACCTACGGGCTACACCTTC. It yields the protein CASSLGPTGYTF. J is TRBJ1-2 and V is TRBV11-2; no reliable D call. The CDR3 length is 12 residues. V lost 1 base to trimming and J lost 8 bases, with 8 bases between them. CDR1 is SGHAT, CDR2 FQNNGV, per germline.

In DNA, the CDR3 is TGTGCCAGCAGTTACGACGGAGGAGACACCATATATTTT. Translated: CASSYDGGDTIYF. The rearrangement uses TRBV6-5 and TRBJ1-3; D ambiguous. Trimming pared 2 bases from V and 8 bases from J, leaving 10 bases between. CDR1 and CDR2 from the germline V gene are MNHEY and SVGAGI. This CDR3 contains 13 residues.

V usage is TRBV9 and J usage is TRBJ1-1; TRBD1 is a possible D gene (5 bases). Trimming stripped 1 base from V and 3 bases from J, with 19 bases between. Germline CDR1 reads SGDLS; CDR2 reads YYNGEE. The CDR3 contains 17 residues. CDR3 sequence: CASSVLPAGKRDTEAFF. The CDR3 DNA sequence: TGTGCCAGCAGCGTACTACCTGCAGGGAAGAGGGACACTGAAGCTTTCTTT.

The chain employs TRBV5-1 and TRBJ1-1; TRBD1 agrees at 8 bases. J was trimmed by 3 bases and V by 4 bases; bases with no gene match: 8. The germline V gene has CDR1 SGHRS and CDR2 YFSETQ. The length of the CDR3 is 15 residues. Here the CDR3 reads CASSEQTGVDTEAFF. In nucleotides, the CDR3 is TGCGCCAGCAGCGAACAGACAGGGGTGGACACTGAAGCTTTCTTT.

The chain has TRBV11-2 and TRBJ2-5, with D perhaps matching TRBD1 (5 bases). The V gene lost 3 bases and the J gene lost 5 bases, with 16 bases spanning the gap. Per the germline V gene, CDR1 is SGHAT and CDR2 is FQNNGV. The CDR3 extends over 15 amino acids. This CDR3 is CASSLQGYSEETQYF. The DNA of the CDR3 is TGTGCCAGCAGCTTGCAGGGATACTCTGAGGAGACCCAGTACTTC.

The J gene is TRBJ2-7, the V gene TRBV6-6; the D gene is possibly TRBD1 (6 bases). The CDR3 is made up of 13 amino acids. Trimming pared 6 bases from V and 5 bases from J, leaving 14 bases between. The germline gives CDR1 MNHNY, CDR2 SVGAGI (reference sequence). The CDR3 is CASRSGDSHEQYV. The CDR3, as DNA: TGTGCCAGCAGGTCAGGGGATTCCCACGAGCAGTACGTC.

CDR3 DNA: TGTGCCAGTAGTACCCCCGTAGGGGGGAGAGGATCACCCCTCCACTTT. This codes for CASSTPVGGRGSPLHF. The V call is TRBV19, the J call TRBJ1-6; perhaps TRBD1 as D (6 bases). The germline gives CDR1 LNHDA, CDR2 SQIVND (reference sequence). The CDR3 extends over 16 amino acids. The V and J ends lost 4 bases and 10 bases respectively, with 20 bases between them.

The chain uses TRBV30 and TRBJ2-7, with 8 bases lining up with TRBD2. This CDR3 is built from 14 residues. Germline V gene data show CDR1 as GTSNPN and CDR2 as SVGIG (reference sequence). V lost 0 bases, J lost 2 bases, and 3 bases stayed unmatched. This chain's CDR3 is CAWSVGAGAYEQYF. The CDR3 bases are TGTGCCTGGAGTGTAGGAGCGGGAGCCTACGAGCAGTACTTC.

This clone was counted between two and nine times. J is TRBJ1-5 and V is TRBV12-3 or TRBV12-4; the D is unclear. The V and J ends lost 4 bases and 3 bases respectively, with 7 bases between them. The CDR3 spans 13 residues. CDR3 DNA: TGTGCCAGCAGTTCACATGACAATCAGCCCCAGCATTTT. This codes for CASSSHDNQPQHF.

V usage is TRBV18 and J usage is TRBJ2-2; 7 nucleotides line up with TRBD2. J lost 5 bases, V lost 1 base, and 10 bases had no gene match. The CDR3 length is 17 residues. Germline V lookup: CDR1 KGHSH, CDR2 LQKENI. The CDR3 bases are TGTGCCAGCTCACCACGCGCCCAGGGAGGGGTGACCGGGGAGCTGTTTTTT. The encoded protein is CASSPRAQGGVTGELFF.

The V and J genes are TRBV19 and TRBJ1-5; D remains unclear. Trimming left V 3 bases short and J 1 base short, with 7 bases between. This CDR3 has 14 amino acids. Germline values: CDR1 LNHDA, CDR2 SQIVND (reference sequence). The CDR3 DNA sequence: TGTGCCAGTAGTATGAGACCAAGCAATCAGCCCCAGCATTTT. Its translation is CASSMRPSNQPQHF. Using reference TRBV19 and TRBJ1-5 for the parts outside the CDR3, the full variable domain is DGGITQSPKYLFRKEGQNVTLSCEQNLNHDAMYWYRQDPGQGLRLIYYSQIVNDFQKGDIAEGYSVSREKKESFPLTVTSAQKNPTAFYLCASSMRPSNQPQHFGDGTRLSIL.

The V gene is TRBV3-1 (or the pseudogene TRBV3-2), the J gene TRBJ1-4; maybe TRBD1 (5 bases). Per the germline V gene, CDR1 is LGHDT and CDR2 is YNNKEL (reference sequence). V dropped 0 bases and J dropped 9 bases, with 11 bases sitting between them. The CDR3 runs 14 residues. CDR3 in amino acids: CASSQEGRAKKLFF. The CDR3 coding sequence is TGTGCCAGCAGCCAAGAGGGCAGGGCGAAAAAACTGTTTTTT.

The V gene is TRBV11-2, the J gene TRBJ2-5; tentatively, D is TRBD1 (6 bases). The germline CDR1 and CDR2 sequences are SGHAT and FQNNGV. This CDR3 contains 12 residues. Trimming cost V 5 bases and J 4 bases, with 8 bases left between them. The CDR3: CASSHRVETQYF. In DNA, the CDR3 is TGTGCCAGCAGCCACAGGGTAGAGACCCAGTACTTC.

The J gene is TRBJ1-4, the V gene TRBV4-2; TRBD1 aligns across 8 bases. V trimming: 4 bases; J trimming: 5 bases; junction bases outside the gene matches: 6. Per germline, CDR1 LGHNA and CDR2 YNFKEQ. This CDR3 has 15 amino acids. CDR3 protein: CASSPQTGENEKLFF. The CDR3 nucleotides are TGTGCCAGCAGCCCTCAGACAGGGGAGAATGAAAAACTGTTTTTT.

The J gene is TRBJ1-5, the V gene TRBV10-2, with 7 bases aligning to TRBD1. Trimming took 2 bases from V and 6 from J; bases not matched to a gene: 4. CDR3 length: 14 residues. CDR1 WSHSY and CDR2 SAAADI come from the germline V gene. CDR3 nucleotide sequence: TGCGCCAGCAGTGAGGTGAACAGGGGTCAGCCCCAGCATTTT. Amino acids: CASSEVNRGQPQHF.

The chain joins TRBV29-1 to TRBJ1-5, with D hard to call. CDR3 length: 12 residues. V was trimmed by 7 bases and J by 3 bases, leaving 10 bases between them. The germline V gene encodes CDR1 SQVTM and CDR2 ANQGSEA. CDR3 sequence (DNA): TGCAGCGCTGGGCCACTCAATCAGCCCCAGCATTTT. Amino acids: CSAGPLNQPQHF.

This clone turned up a few times. This rearrangement joins TRBV7-9 to TRBJ1-2; 9 nucleotides line up with TRBD1. Germline V gene data show CDR1 as SEHNR and CDR2 as FQNEAQ (reference sequence). The CDR3 loop spans 15 amino acids. The V gene end was trimmed by 0 bases and the J gene end by 8 bases; junction bases not matched to a gene: 7. The CDR3 DNA sequence: TGTGCCAGCAGCTTAGCCCTACAGGGGGCATGGGGCTACACCTTC. This sequence encodes CASSLALQGAWGYTF. The full variable domain, in which reference TRBV7-9 and TRBJ1-2 provide the parts outside the CDR3, is DTGVSQNPRHKITKRGQNVTFRCDPISEHNRLYWYRQTLGQGPEFLTYFQNEAQLEKSRLLSDRFSAERPKGSFSTLEIQRTEQGDSAMYLCASSLALQGAWGYTFGSGTRLTVV.

CDR3 protein: CASSHGTLQETQYF. Here the CDR3 DNA reads TGTGCCAGCTCACACGGGACACTTCAAGAGACCCAGTACTTC. This chain connects TRBV18 to TRBJ2-5, with a weak D call TRBD1 (6 bases). From germline, CDR1 is KGHSH and CDR2 LQKENI. The V end lost 4 bases, the J end lost 2 bases, and 11 bases lay between the germline ends. The CDR3 is made up of 14 amino acids.

The chain is built from TRBV9 and TRBJ2-5; D perhaps matches TRBD2 (5 bases). Germline V CDR1 and CDR2: SGDLS, YYNGEE. With 4 bases removed from V and 0 bases from J, the gap between germline ends came to 10 bases. The CDR3 has 14 residues. For the CDR3, the DNA is TGTGCCAGCAGCCGAGGCGGGTACCAAGAGACCCAGTACTTC. Translating gives CASSRGGYQETQYF.

This chain connects TRBV28 to TRBJ1-1; D is perhaps TRBD1 (6 bases). The V end lost 6 bases, the J end lost 3 bases, and 8 bases lay between the germline ends. CDR1 and CDR2 from the germline V gene are MDHEN and SYDVKM. This CDR3 is built from 12 residues. CDR3 amino acids: CASRQGYTEAFF. CDR3 nucleotides: TGTGCCAGCAGACAGGGTTACACTGAAGCTTTCTTT.